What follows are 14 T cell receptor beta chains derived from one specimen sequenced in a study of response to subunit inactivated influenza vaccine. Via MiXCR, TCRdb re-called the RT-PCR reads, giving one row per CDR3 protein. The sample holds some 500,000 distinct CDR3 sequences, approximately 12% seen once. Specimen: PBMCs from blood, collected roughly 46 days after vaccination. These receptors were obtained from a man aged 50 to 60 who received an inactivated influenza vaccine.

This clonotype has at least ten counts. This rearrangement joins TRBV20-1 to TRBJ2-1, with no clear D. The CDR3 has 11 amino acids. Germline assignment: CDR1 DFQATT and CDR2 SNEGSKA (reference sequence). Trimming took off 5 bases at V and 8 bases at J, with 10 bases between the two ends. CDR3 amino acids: CSASWMYEQFF. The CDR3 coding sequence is TGCAGTGCTTCGTGGATGTATGAGCAGTTCTTC.

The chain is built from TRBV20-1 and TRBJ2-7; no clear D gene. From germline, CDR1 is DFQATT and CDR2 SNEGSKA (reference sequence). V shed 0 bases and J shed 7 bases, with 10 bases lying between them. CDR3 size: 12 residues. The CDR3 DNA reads TGCAGTGCTAGAGAGGCCACGCGAGAGCAGTACTTC. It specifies CSAREATREQYF.

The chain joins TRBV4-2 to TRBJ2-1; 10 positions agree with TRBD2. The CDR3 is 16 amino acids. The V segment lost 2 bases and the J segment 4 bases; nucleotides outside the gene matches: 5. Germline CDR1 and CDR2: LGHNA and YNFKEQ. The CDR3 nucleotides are TGTGCCAGCAGCCAAACCCTAGCGGGGGCTTACAATGAGCAGTTCTTC. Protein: CASSQTLAGAYNEQFF.

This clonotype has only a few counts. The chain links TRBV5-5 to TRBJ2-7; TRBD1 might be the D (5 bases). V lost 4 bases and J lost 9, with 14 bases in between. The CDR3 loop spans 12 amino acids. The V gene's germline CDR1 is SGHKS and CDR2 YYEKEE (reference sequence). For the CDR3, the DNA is TGTGCCAGCAGCATGTACCCCCAGGGGCAGTACTTC. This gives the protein CASSMYPQGQYF.

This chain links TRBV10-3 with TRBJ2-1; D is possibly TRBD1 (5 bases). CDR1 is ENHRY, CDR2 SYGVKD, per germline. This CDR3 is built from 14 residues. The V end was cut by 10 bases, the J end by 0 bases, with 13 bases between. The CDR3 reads CASKGNYSYNEQFF. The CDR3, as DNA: TGTGCCAGCAAGGGGAATTACTCCTACAATGAGCAGTTCTTC.

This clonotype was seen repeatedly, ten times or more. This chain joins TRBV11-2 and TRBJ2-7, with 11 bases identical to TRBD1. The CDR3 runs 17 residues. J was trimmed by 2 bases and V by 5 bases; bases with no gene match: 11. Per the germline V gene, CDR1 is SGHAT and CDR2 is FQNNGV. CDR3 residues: CASSKRQGQGVTYEQYF. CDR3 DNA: TGTGCCAGCAGCAAAAGACAGGGACAGGGGGTCACCTACGAGCAGTACTTC.

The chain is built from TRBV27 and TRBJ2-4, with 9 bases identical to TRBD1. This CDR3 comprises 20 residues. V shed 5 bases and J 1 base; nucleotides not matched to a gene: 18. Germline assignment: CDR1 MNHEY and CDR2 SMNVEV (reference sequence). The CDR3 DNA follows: TGTGCCAGCAGTAACTACAGGGGGCGAACAACGATCTCGGCCAAAAACATTCAGTACTTC. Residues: CASSNYRGRTTISAKNIQYF.

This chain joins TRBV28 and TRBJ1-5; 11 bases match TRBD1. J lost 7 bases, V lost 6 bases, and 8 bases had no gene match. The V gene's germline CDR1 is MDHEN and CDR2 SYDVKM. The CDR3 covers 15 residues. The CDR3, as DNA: TGTGCCAGCAGCACAGGGACAGGGGGGTTGCAGCCCCAGCATTTT. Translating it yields CASSTGTGGLQPQHF. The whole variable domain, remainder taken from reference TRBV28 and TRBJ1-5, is DVKVTQSSRYLVKRTGEKVFLECVQDMDHENMFWYRQDPGLGLRLIYFSYDVKMKEKGDIPEGYSVSREKKERFSLILESASTNQTSMYLCASSTGTGGLQPQHFGDGTRLSIL.

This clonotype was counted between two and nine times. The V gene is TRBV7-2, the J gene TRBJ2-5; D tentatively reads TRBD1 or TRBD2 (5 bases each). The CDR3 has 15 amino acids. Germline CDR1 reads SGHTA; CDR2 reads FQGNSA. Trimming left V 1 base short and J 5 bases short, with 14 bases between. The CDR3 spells CASSLDGGRWETQYF. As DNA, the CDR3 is TGTGCCAGCAGCTTAGATGGGGGAAGGTGGGAGACCCAGTACTTC.

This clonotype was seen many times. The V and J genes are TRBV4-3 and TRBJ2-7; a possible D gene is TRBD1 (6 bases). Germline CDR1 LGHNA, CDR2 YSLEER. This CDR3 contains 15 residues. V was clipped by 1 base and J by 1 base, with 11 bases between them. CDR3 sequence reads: CASSQGQANSYEQYF. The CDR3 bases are TGCGCCAGCAGCCAAGGACAGGCCAATTCCTACGAGCAGTACTTC.

CDR3 sequence: CASSIPGRYYGYTF. CDR3 nucleotide sequence: TGTGCCAGCAGTATCCCGGGACGATATTATGGCTACACCTTC. The chain employs TRBV12-3 or TRBV12-4 and TRBJ1-2, with D possibly TRBD1 on 5 matching bases. The V end lost 5 bases, the J end lost 5 bases, and 15 bases lay between the germline ends. CDR3 length: 14 amino acids.

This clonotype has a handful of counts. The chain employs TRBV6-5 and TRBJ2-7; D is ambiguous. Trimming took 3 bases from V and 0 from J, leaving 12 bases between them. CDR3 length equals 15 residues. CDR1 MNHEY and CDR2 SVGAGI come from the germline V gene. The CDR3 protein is CASSYPLTRSYEQYF. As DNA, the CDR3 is TGTGCCAGCAGTTATCCCTTGACTCGCTCCTACGAGCAGTACTTC.

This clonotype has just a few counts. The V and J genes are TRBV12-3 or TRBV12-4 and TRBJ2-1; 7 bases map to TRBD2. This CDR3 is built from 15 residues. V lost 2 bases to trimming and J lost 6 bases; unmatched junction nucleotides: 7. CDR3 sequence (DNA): TGTGCCAGCAGTTTATGGGAGGGTGCGGGCAATGAGCAGTTCTTC. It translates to CASSLWEGAGNEQFF.

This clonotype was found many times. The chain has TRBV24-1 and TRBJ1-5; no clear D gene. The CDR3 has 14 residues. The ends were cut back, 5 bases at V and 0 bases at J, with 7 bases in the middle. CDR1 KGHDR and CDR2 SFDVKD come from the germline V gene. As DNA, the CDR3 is TGTGCCACCAGTGGCGGGTATAGCAATCAGCCCCAGCATTTT. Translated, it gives CATSGGYSNQPQHF.